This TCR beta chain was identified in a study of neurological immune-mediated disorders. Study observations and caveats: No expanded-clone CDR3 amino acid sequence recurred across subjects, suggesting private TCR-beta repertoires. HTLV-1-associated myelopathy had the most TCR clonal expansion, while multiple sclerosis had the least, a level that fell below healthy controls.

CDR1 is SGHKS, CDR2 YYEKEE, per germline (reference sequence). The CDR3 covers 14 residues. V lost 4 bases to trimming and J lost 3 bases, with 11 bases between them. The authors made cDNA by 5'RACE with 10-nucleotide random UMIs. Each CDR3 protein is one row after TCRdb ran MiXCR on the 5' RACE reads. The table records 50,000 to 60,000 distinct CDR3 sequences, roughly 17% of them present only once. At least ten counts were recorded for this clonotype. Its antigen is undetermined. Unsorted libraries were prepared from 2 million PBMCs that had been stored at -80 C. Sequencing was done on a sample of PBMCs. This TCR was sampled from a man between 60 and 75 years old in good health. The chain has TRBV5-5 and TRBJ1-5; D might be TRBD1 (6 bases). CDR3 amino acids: CASSHTGFNQPQHF. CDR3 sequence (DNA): TGTGCCAGCAGCCATACAGGGTTCAATCAGCCCCAGCATTTT.